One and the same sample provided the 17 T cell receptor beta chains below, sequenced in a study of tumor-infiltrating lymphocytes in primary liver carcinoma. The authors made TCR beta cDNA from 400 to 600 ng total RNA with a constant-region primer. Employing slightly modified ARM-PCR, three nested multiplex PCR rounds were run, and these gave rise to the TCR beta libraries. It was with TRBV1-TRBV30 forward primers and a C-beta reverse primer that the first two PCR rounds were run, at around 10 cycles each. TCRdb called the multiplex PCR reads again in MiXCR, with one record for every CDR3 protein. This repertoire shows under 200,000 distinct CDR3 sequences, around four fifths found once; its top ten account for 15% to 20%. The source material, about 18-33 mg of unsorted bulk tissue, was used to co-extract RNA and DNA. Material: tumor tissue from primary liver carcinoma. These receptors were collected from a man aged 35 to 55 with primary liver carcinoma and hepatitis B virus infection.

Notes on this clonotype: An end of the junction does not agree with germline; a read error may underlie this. The chain's CDR3 is CVTGWDTKNTGELFF. The DNA for the CDR3 is TGTGTCACAGGGTGGGACACTAAGAACACTGGGGAGCTGTTTTTT. The chain employs TRBV6-1 and TRBJ2-2; D possibly corresponds to TRBD1 (6 bases). Germline V gives CDR1 MNHNS, CDR2 SASEGT. The length of the CDR3 is 15 residues.

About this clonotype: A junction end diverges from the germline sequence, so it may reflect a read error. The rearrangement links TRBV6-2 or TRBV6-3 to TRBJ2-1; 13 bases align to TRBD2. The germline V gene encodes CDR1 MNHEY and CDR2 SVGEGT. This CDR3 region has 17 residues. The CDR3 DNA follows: TGTGCCAGTAGTTCACTACCGACTAGCGGGAGGCAGAGTGAGCAGGTCTTC. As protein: CASSSLPTSGRQSEQVF.

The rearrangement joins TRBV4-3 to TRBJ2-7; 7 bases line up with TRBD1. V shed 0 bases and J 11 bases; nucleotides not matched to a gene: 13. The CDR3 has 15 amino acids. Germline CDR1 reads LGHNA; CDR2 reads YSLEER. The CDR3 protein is CASSQDTGTAHAEYF. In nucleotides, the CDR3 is TGCGCCAGCAGCCAAGATACTGGGACAGCACACGCGGAGTACTTC.

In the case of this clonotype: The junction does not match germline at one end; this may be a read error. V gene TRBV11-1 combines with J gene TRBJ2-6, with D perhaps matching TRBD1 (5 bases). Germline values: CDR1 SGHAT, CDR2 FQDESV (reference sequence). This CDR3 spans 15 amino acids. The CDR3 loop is CASSLGRHGANVPTF. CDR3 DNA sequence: TGTGCCAGCAGCTTGGGCCGACATGGGGCCAACGTCCCGACTTTC.

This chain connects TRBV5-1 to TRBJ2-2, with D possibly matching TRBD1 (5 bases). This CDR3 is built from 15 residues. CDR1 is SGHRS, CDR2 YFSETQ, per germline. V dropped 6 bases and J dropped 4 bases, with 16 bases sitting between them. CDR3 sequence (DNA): TGCGCCAGCATTTGGGCAGGGTTGGGCACCGGGGAGCTGTTTTTT. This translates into CASIWAGLGTGELFF.

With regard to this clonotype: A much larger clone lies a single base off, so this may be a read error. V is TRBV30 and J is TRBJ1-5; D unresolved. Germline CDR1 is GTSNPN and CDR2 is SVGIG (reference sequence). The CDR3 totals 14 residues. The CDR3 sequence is CAWRAEPSNQLQHF. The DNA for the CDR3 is TGTGCCTGGAGGGCCGAGCCGAGCAATCAGCTCCAGCATTTT.

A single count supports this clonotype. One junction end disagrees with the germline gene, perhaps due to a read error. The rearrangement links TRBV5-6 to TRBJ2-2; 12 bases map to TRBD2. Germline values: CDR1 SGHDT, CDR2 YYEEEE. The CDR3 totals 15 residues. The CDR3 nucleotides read TGTACCAGCAGCTTGGGACTAGCGGGCAGCGGGGAGCTGTTTTTT. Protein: CTSSLGLAGSGELFF.

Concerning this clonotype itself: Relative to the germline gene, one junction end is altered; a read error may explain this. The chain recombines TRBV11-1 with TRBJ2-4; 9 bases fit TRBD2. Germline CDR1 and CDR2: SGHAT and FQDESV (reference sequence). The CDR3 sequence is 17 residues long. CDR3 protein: CANGFPGASGTKDIQYF. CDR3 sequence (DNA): TGTGCCAACGGCTTTCCCGGGGCTAGCGGGACCAAAGACATTCAGTACTTC.

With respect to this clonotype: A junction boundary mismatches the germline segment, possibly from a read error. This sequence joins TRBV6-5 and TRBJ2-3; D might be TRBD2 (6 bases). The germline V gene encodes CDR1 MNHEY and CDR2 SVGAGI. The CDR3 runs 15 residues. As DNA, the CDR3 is TGTGTCAGCAGAACAGAAGCGGGTAGGTTGGATACGCAGTATTTT. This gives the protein CVSRTEAGRLDTQYF.

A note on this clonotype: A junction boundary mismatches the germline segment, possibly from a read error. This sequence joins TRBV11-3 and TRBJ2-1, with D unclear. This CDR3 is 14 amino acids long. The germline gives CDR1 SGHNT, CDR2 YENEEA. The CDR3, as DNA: TGTGCCAACATCTTAGGCGTCTCGAACAATGATCAGTTCTTC. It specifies CANILGVSNNDQFF.

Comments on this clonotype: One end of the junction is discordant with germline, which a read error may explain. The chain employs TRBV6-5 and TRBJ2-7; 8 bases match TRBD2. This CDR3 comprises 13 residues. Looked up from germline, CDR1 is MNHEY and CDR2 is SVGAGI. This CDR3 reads CASSSSGGGEQYF. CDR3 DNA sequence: TGTGCCAGTAGTTCTTCGGGAGGGGGCGAGCAGTACTTC.

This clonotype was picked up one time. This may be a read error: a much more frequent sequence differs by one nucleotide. CDR3 sequence (DNA): TGTGCCAGCAGTGATGAGGTGAACACTGAAGTTTTCTTT. Protein sequence: CASSDEVNTEVFF. The genes are TRBV2 and TRBJ1-1; D unresolved. Germline V gene data show CDR1 as SNHLY and CDR2 as FYNNEI. The CDR3 contains 13 residues.

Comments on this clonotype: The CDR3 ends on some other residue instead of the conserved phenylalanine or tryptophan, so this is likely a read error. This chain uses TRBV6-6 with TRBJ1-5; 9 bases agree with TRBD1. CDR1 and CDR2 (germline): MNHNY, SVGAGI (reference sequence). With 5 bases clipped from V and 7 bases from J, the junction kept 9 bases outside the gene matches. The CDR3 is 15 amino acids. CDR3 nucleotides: TGTGCCAGCAGTCAAAGTCCGACAGGGGGACAGCCCCAGCATATT. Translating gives CASSQSPTGGQPQHI.

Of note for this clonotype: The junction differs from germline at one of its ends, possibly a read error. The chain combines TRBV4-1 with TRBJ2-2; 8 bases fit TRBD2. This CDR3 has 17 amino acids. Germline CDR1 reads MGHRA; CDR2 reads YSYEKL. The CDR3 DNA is TGCGCCAGCAGCCAAGATAGAGCGGGAGCGAAGACCGGGAAGCTGTTTTTT. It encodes CASSQDRAGAKTGKLFF.

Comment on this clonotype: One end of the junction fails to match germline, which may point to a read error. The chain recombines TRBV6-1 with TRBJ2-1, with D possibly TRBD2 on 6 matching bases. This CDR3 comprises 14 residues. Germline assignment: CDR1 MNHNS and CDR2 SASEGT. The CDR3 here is CDTSAGPAYNEHFF. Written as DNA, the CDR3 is TGTGACACCTCGGCGGGGCCGGCCTACAATGAGCATTTCTTC.

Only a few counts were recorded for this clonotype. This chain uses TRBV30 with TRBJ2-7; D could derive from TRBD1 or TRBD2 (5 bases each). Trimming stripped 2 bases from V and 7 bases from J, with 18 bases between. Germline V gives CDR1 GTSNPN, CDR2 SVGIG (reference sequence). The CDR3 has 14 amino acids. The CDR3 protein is CAWSNTGIGDEQYF. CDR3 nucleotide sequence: TGTGCCTGGAGTAATACCGGGATAGGGGATGAGCAGTACTTC. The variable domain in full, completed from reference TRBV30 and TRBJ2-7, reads SQTIHQWPATLVQPVGSPLSLECTVEGTSNPNLYWYRQAAGRGLQLLFYSVGIGQISSEVPQNLSASRPQDRQFILSSKKLLLSDSGFYLCAWSNTGIGDEQYFGPGTRLTVT.

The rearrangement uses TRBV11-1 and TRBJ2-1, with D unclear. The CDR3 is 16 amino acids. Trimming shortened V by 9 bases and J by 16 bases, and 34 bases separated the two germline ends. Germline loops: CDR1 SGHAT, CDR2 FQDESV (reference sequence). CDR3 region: CASRSSSVLSYNEHFF. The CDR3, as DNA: TGTGCCAGTAGATCCTCCTCTGTCCTCTCCTACAATGAACACTTCTTC.